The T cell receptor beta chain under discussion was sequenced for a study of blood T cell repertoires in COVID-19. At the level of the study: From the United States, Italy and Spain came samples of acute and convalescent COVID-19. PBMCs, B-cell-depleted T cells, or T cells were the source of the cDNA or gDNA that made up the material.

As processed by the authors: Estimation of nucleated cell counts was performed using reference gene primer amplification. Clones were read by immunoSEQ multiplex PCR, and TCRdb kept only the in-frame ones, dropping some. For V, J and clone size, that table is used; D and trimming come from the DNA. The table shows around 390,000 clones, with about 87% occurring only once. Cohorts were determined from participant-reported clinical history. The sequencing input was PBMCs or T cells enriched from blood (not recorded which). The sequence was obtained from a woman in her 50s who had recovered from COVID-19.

CDR3 DNA: TGTGCCAGCAGTCTCCACCGAGGACTAGCGGGGACCCTAGAGGTTTACGAGCAGTACTTC. Translating it yields CASSLHRGLAGTLEVYEQYF. This rearrangement joins TRBV28 to TRBJ2-7, with 12 bases aligning to TRBD2. The trim removed 5 bases at V and 4 bases at J, leaving 21 bases unmatched. This CDR3 is built from 20 residues. Germline values: CDR1 MDHEN, CDR2 SYDVKM.